This T cell receptor beta chain is from a study of blood T cell repertoires in COVID-19. As for the study in general: The samples span acute and convalescent COVID-19 from the United States, Italy and Spain. PBMCs, B-cell-depleted T cells, or T cells were the source of the cDNA or gDNA that made up the material.

Only one count was recorded for this clone. Seattle patients were enrolled during active infection and followed longitudinally. Produced via immunoSEQ multiplex PCR; TCRdb's table is partial and in-frame only. The sample holds 350,000 to 400,000 clones, 75% to 90% seen once. Sequencing was performed on peripheral blood. The receptor comes from a woman aged 55 to 70 with COVID-19, enrolled during active disease.

The DNA for the CDR3 is TGTGCCAGCAGCTTAGCCCGGACTAGCGGGGGGGAGAACACCGGGGAGCTGTTTTTT. It specifies CASSLARTSGGENTGELFF. The rearrangement uses TRBV7-3 and TRBJ2-2, with 15 bases that match TRBD2. The J segment lost 1 base and the V segment lost 2 bases, leaving 5 bases of the junction unmatched. Germline V gene data show CDR1 as SGHTA and CDR2 as FQGTGA. This CDR3 comprises 19 residues.